This T cell receptor (beta chain) was captured in a study of blood T cells in healthy people across ages. Study outcomes and limitations: Among long-lived donors, naive CD4+ cells were more numerous and diversity higher than in aged donors. PBMCs were not sorted, which prevented a conclusive comparison of naive versus antigen-experienced cells.

CDR3 length equals 15 residues. Per germline, CDR1 MGHDK and CDR2 SYGVNS. V trimming: 1 base; J trimming: 8 bases; junction bases outside the gene matches: 10. Isolation yielded PBMCs, at least 6 million per sample, in every case. On this clonotype: Its specificity is not known.

The second PCR ran roughly 6 to 12 cycles with a sample-barcoded 5' primer and J-beta primers. Via MiXCR, TCRdb re-called the 5' RACE reads, giving one row per CDR3 protein. The sample includes fewer than 1.5 million distinct CDR3 sequences, about 40% of them seen just once. The V gene is TRBV25-1, the J gene TRBJ1-2, with 7 nucleotides matching TRBD1. The TCR comes from a woman aged 18-30 years in good health. Material: blood. CDR3 nucleotide sequence: TGTGCCAGCAGTGAATCAGGGACAGTCACAGGAGGCTACACCTTC. The encoded protein is CASSESGTVTGGYTF.